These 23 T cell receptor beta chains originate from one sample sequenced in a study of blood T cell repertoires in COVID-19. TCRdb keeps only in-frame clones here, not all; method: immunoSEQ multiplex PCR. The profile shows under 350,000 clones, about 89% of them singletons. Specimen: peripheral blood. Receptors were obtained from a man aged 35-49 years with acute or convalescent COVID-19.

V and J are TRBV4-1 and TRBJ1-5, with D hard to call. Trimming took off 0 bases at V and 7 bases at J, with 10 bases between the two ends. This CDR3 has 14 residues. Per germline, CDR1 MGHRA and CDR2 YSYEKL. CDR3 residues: CASSQEIGGQPQHF. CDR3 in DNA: TGCGCCAGCAGCCAAGAAATAGGAGGGCAGCCCCAGCATTTT.

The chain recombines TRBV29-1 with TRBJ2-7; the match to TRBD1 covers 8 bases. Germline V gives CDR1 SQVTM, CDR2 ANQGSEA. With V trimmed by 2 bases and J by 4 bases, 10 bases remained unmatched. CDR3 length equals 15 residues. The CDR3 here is CSVESPDRESYEQYF. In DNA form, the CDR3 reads TGCAGCGTTGAATCCCCGGACAGGGAAAGTTACGAGCAGTACTTC.

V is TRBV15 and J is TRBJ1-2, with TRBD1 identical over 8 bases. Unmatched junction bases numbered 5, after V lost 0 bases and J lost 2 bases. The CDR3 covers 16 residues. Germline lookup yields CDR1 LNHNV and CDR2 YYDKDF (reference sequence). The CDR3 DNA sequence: TGTGCCACCAGCAGAGATGCGCAGGGGGCGAACTATGGCTACACCTTC. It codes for CATSRDAQGANYGYTF. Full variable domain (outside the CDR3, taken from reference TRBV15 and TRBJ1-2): DAMVIQNPRYQVTQFGKPVTLSCSQTLNHNVMYWYQQKSSQAPKLLFHYYDKDFNNEADTPDNFQSRRPNTSFCFLDIRSPGLGDTAMYLCATSRDAQGANYGYTFGSGTRLTVV.

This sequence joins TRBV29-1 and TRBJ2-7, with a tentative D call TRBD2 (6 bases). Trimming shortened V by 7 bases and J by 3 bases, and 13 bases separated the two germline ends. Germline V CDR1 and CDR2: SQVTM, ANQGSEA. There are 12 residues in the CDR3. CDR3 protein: CSGGAGDYEQYF. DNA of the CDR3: TGCAGCGGCGGGGCTGGGGACTACGAGCAGTACTTC.

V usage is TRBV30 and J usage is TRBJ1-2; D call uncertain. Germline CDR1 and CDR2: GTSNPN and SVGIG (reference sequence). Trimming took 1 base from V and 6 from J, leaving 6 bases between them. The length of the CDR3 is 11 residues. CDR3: CAWSALDGYTF. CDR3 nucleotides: TGTGCCTGGAGTGCCCTAGATGGCTACACCTTC.

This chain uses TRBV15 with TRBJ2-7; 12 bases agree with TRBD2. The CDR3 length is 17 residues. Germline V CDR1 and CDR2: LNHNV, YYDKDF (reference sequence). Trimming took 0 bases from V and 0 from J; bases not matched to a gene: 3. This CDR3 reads CATSRELAGGLSYEQYF. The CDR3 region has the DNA TGTGCCACCAGCAGAGAACTAGCGGGGGGACTCTCCTACGAGCAGTACTTC.

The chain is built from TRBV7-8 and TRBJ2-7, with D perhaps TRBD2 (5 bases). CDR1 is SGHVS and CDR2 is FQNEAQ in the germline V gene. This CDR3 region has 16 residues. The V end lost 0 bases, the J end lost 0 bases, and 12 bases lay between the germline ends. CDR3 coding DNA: TGTGCCAGCAGCTTAGCTCCGGGGAGATACTCCTACGAGCAGTACTTC. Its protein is CASSLAPGRYSYEQYF.

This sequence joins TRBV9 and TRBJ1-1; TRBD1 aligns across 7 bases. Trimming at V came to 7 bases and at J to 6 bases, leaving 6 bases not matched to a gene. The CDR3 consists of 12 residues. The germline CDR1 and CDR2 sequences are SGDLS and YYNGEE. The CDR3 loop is CASGQDGPEAFF. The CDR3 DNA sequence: TGTGCCAGCGGACAGGACGGTCCTGAAGCTTTCTTT.

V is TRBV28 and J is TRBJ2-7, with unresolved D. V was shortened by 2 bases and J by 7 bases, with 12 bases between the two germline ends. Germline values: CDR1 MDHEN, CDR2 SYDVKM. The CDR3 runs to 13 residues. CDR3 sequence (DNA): TGTGCCAGCAGTTTAGCGTTACCTCTGGAGCAGTACTTC. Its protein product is CASSLALPLEQYF.

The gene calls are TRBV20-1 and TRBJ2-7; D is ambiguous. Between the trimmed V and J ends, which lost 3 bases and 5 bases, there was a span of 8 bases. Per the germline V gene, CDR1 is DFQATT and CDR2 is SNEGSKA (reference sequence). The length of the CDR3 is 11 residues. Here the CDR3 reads CSARYGHEQYF. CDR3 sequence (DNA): TGCAGTGCTAGGTATGGGCACGAGCAGTACTTC.

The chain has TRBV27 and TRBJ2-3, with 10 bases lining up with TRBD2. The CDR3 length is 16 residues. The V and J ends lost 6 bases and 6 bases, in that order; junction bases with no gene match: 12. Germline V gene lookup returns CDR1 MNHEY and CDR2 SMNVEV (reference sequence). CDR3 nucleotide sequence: TGTGCCAGCAGCCGGTGGAGCGGGGGGGTCCCGGATACGCAGTATTTT. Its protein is CASSRWSGGVPDTQYF.

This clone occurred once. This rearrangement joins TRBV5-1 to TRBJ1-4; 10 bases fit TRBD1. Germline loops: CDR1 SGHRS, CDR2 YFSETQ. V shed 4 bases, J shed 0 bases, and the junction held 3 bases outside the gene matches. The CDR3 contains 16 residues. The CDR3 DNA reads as TGCGCCAGCAGCCTCGGACAGGGGGCAACTAATGAAAAACTGTTTTTT. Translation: CASSLGQGATNEKLFF.

The CDR3 nucleotides are TGTGCCAGCAGTGATAGGGGGACCACAGATACGCAGTATTTT. Its translation is CASSDRGTTDTQYF. The rearrangement links TRBV6-1 to TRBJ2-3, with D perhaps matching TRBD1 (6 bases). The length of the CDR3 is 14 residues. Germline values: CDR1 MNHNS, CDR2 SASEGT. With 3 bases removed from V and 2 bases from J, the gap between germline ends came to 9 bases.

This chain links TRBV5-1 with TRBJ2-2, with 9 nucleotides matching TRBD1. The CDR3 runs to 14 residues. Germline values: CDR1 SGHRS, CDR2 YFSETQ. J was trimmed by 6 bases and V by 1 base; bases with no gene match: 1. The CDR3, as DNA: TGCGCCAGCAGCTTGACAGGGGGCTCCGGGGAGCTGTTTTTT. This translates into CASSLTGGSGELFF.

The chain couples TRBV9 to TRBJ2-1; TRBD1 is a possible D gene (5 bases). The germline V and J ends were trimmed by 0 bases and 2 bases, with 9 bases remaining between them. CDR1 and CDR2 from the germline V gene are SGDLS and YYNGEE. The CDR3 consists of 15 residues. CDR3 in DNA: TGTGCCAGCAGCGTAGAAGGGGTGGCCTACAATGAGCAGTTCTTC. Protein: CASSVEGVAYNEQFF.

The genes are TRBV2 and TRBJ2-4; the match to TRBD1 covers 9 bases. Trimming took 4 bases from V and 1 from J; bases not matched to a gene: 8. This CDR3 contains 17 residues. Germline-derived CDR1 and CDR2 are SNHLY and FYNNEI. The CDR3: CASSGPGTGIAKNIQYF. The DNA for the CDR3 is TGTGCCAGCAGTGGCCCCGGGACAGGGATTGCCAAAAACATTCAGTACTTC. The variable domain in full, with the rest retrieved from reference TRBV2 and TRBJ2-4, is EPEVTQTPSHQVTQMGQEVILRCVPISNHLYFYWYRQILGQKVEFLVSFYNNEISEKSEIFDDQFSVERPDGSNFTLKIRSTKLEDSAMYFCASSGPGTGIAKNIQYFGAGTRLSVL.

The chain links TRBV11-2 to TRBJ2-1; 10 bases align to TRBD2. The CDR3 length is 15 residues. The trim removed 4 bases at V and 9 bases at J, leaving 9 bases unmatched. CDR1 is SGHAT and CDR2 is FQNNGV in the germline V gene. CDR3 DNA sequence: TGTGCCAGCAGCTGGGGACTAGCGACCTCCGGTGAGCAGTTCTTC. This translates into CASSWGLATSGEQFF.

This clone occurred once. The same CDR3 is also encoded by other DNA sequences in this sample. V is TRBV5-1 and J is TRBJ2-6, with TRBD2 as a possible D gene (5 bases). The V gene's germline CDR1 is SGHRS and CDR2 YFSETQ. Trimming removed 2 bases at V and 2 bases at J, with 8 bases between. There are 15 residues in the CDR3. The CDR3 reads CASSLSGAGANVLTF. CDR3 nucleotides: TGCGCCAGCAGCTTATCCGGGGCTGGGGCCAACGTCCTGACTTTC.

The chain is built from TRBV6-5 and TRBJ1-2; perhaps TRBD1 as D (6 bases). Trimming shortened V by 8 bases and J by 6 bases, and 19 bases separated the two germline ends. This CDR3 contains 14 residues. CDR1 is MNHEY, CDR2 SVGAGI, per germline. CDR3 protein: CASVWGGGVDGYTF. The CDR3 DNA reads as TGTGCCAGCGTCTGGGGAGGGGGGGTAGATGGCTACACCTTC.

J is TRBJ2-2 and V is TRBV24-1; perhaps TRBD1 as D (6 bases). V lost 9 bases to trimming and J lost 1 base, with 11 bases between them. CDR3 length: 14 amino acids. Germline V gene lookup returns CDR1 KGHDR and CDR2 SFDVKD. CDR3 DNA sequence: TGTGCCACCGAAGGACAGAAGAACACCGGGGAGCTGTTTTTT. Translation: CATEGQKNTGELFF.

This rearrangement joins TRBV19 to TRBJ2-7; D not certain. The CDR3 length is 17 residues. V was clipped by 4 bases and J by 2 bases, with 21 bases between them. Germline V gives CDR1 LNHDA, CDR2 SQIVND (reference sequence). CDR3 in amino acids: CASSSSPLPNRAYEQYF. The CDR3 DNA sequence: TGTGCCAGTAGTAGTTCTCCCTTGCCCAACAGAGCCTACGAGCAGTACTTC.

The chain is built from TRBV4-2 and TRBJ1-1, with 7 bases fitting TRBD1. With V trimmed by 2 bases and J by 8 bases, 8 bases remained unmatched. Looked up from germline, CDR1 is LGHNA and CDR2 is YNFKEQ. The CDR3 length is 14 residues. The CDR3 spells CASSQPGTVLEAFF. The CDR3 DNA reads TGTGCCAGCAGCCAACCCGGGACAGTTCTCGAAGCTTTCTTT.

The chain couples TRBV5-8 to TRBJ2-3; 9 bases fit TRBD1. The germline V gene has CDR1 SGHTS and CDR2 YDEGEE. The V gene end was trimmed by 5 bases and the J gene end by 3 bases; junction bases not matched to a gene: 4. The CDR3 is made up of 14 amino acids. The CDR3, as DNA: TGTGCCAGCAGGCAGACAGGGGGAACAGATACGCAGTATTTT. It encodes CASRQTGGTDTQYF.